This TCR beta chain appears in the sequencing data of a study of cytomegalovirus exposure and HLA in healthy donors. The CDR3 consists of 16 residues. Deletions cut 1 base from V and 0 bases from J, with 10 bases between. CDR1 is SGHAT and CDR2 is FQNNGV in the germline V gene. The study ran its PCR with 60 Vbeta and 13 Jbeta primers. Assay: immunoSEQ multiplex PCR; the TCRdb copy retains only in-frame clones and omits some. The data show more than 150,000 clones, over 75% seen once. The TCR originated in a girl less than two years old in good health and CMV-seronegative. V and J are TRBV11-2 and TRBJ1-5; no clear D gene. Material: PBMCs. As DNA, the CDR3 is TGTGCCAGCAGCTTAGTCGCATACACTAGCAATCAGCCCCAGCATTTT. Translating gives CASSLVAYTSNQPQHF.